This T cell receptor beta chain was identified during a study of T-cell memory formation after mild COVID-19. The CDR3 spans 13 residues. Trimming cost V 5 bases and J 3 bases, with 8 bases left between them. Germline CDR1 reads MNHEY; CDR2 reads SVGEGT. TCRdb re-called the 5' RACE reads through MiXCR, storing one row per CDR3 protein. The table records about 38,000 distinct CDR3 sequences, about an eighth of them present only once. Material for sequencing was PBMCs or a T cell subset sorted from them (not recorded which). The chain has TRBV6-2 or TRBV6-3 and TRBJ1-5; no clear D gene. This sequence was found in a young man who had mild COVID-19 (a few samples of this study predate the infection). Cell type and time point are not known. DNA for the CDR3: TGTGCCAGCAGTAAGTGGGTCAATCAGCCCCAGCATTTT. This codes for CASSKWVNQPQHF.